This entry features one T cell receptor beta chain sequence. Antigen: not known. This sample is drawn from a study of post-analysis software for immune sequencing data. The TCR beta cDNA libraries contained unique molecular identifiers. In TCRdb, the PCR reads were re-called with MiXCR into one record per CDR3 protein. This sample carries hundreds of thousands of distinct CDR3 sequences, roughly 47% of them seen once, and the ten largest clones take roughly 1.8%. Overall study results and limits: Comparison of patients with controls showed 4 to 6 TRBV segments more frequent in patients, TRBV5-6, TRBV5-1 and TRBV20-1 among them.

CDR1 is LGHDT and CDR2 is YNNKEL in the germline V gene (reference sequence). V dropped 7 bases and J dropped 5 bases, with 12 bases sitting between them. The CDR3 runs 12 residues. Sequencing was performed on blood. V is TRBV3-1 and J is TRBJ2-7, with a weak D call TRBD1 (6 bases). This receptor was obtained from a girl aged 5 to 17 with multiple sclerosis. Here the CDR3 reads CASNKGGHEQYF. Written as DNA, the CDR3 is TGTGCCAGCAATAAAGGGGGACACGAGCAGTACTTC.